Listed below are T cell receptor beta chains from one sample, sequenced in a study of shared clonotypes between healthy human individuals. Measured with immunoSEQ multiplex PCR; TCRdb has only the in-frame clones, and not every one. The repertoire holds roughly 100,000 clones, with 67% as singletons. The sample was memory CD8+ T cells sorted from blood. All receptors come from a woman aged 25 to 39 in good health. The CDR3 runs from the conserved cysteine through the conserved F or W. The D gene is left open where the match is weak. Size values are once, few and many counts, or a class for expanded clones, and some rows have none.

clone_size j_call v_call d_call cdr3_nt cdr3_aa
few TRBJ2-3 TRBV7-9 . TGTGCCAGCAGTCTTCTCGGGACTCGCACAGATACGCAGTATTTT CASSLLGTRTDTQYF
medium-sized TRBJ2-2 TRBV6-1 TRBD1 TGTGCCAGCGCCGGACAGGACACCGGGGAGCTGTTTTTT CASAGQDTGELFF
. TRBJ1-1 TRBV28 . TGTGCCAGCAGCGATGGGGGTCTGAACACTGAAGCTTTCTTT CASSDGGLNTEAFF
. TRBJ2-6 TRBV7-9 TRBD1 TGTGCCAGCAGCTTAGGACAGGGGAAGTCTGGGGCCAACGTCCTGACTTTC CASSLGQGKSGANVLTF
once TRBJ2-7 TRBV5-8 TRBD1 TGTGCCAGCAGCCTACAGGGGGCCTCGTACGAGCAGTACTTC CASSLQGASYEQYF
many TRBJ2-1 TRBV30 TRBD2 TGTGCCTGGAGAGGGAAGGGGCTAGCGGGTATTGGGGAGCAGTTCTTC CAWRGKGLAGIGEQFF
. TRBJ2-2 TRBV11-2 TRBD2 TGTGCCAGCAGCAGCGGGAGGGCCCGCACCGGGGAGCTGTTTTTT CASSSGRARTGELFF
. TRBJ2-5 TRBV4-2 . TGTGCCAGCAGCCAAGATGGGTTATTTCGGGAGACCCAGTACTTC CASSQDGLFRETQYF
. TRBJ2-2 TRBV27 . TGTGCCAGCAGTTTGAAAGAGGGCCGGGGCGGGGAGCTGTTTTTT CASSLKEGRGGELFF
. TRBJ2-1 TRBV27 . TGTGCCAGCAAGGACTCTAGAAGCTCCTACAATGAGCAGTTCTTC CASKDSRSSYNEQFF
. TRBJ2-1 TRBV21-1 . TGTGCCAGCAGCACCCTAGCGGGTGGGAATGAGCAGTTCTTC CASSTLAGGNEQFF
. TRBJ1-1 TRBV29-1 TRBD1 TGCAGCGTTGGAGTATATCAGGGGGTGAACACTGAAGCTTTCTTT CSVGVYQGVNTEAFF
. TRBJ2-1 TRBV7-3 TRBD2 TGTGCCAGCAGTCAGGGGGGACTAGCGGGAGGAGCTGGTAGTGAGCAGTTCTTC CASSQGGLAGGAGSEQFF
. TRBJ2-7 TRBV28 . TGTGCCAGCAGTTTAGTCCGAGAGGATAAGCAGTACTTC CASSLVREDKQYF
. TRBJ1-3 TRBV6-5 . TGTGCCAGCACCTCCTCGAGGATCTCTGGAAACACCATATATTTT CASTSSRISGNTIYF
. TRBJ2-5 TRBV6-1 TRBD1 TGTGCCAGCAGTGATGGCTCAGGGGGTGCGGAGACCCAGTACTTC CASSDGSGGAETQYF
once TRBJ1-2 TRBV19 . TGTGCCAGTACGCCCACCCTTATGGGTAGCTATGGCTACACCTTC CASTPTLMGSYGYTF
. TRBJ2-7 TRBV29-1 TRBD2 TGCAGCGTTGAAGAAGGTAGCCTAGCGGGCTACGAGCAGTACTTC CSVEEGSLAGYEQYF
. TRBJ1-4 TRBV5-1 TRBD1 TGCGCCAGCAGCCAGGGACAGGGAACTAATGAAAAACTGTTTTTT CASSQGQGTNEKLFF
. TRBJ2-5 TRBV29-1 . TGCAGCGTTTCCCCTCGATTGCTGGAGACCCAGTACTTC CSVSPRLLETQYF
. TRBJ1-5 TRBV30 . TGTGCCTGGACAATTGGGAATCAGCCCCAGCATTTT CAWTIGNQPQHF
few TRBJ1-2 TRBV7-2 TRBD1 TGTGCCAGCAGCTCCTACAGGGGCTATGGCTACACCTTC CASSSYRGYGYTF
. TRBJ1-1 TRBV19 TRBD1 TGTGCCAGTACCCTAGACAGGGGGCACACTGAAGCTTTCTTT CASTLDRGHTEAFF
. TRBJ1-1 TRBV9 TRBD1 TGTGCCAGCAGCGCGACAGGGCCCACTGAAGCTTTCTTT CASSATGPTEAFF
few TRBJ1-5 TRBV28 . TGTGCCAGCAGTTTATCTATAGGGGATCAGCCCCAGCATTTT CASSLSIGDQPQHF
. TRBJ2-7 TRBV27 . TGTGCCAGCAGTTGGTCCAGCTCCTACGAGCAGTACTTC CASSWSSSYEQYF
. TRBJ2-7 TRBV27 TRBD2 TGTGCCAGCAGTTTCGTAGGACTAGCCTCCTACGAGCAGTACTTC CASSFVGLASYEQYF
. TRBJ2-1 TRBV25-1 . TGTGCCAGCAGTGCCCCCCTGGGGGTGCGGGAGCAGTTCTTC CASSAPLGVREQFF